The next 27 T cell receptor beta chains were all read from a single sample in a study of cytomegalovirus exposure and HLA in healthy donors. The PCR ran on 60 Vbeta and 13 Jbeta primers. Clones were sequenced by immunoSEQ multiplex PCR, and TCRdb holds only the in-frame ones, with some missing. The repertoire table contains about 200,000 clones. Sequencing was carried out using PBMCs. Receptor source: a girl aged 2 to 10 in good health and CMV-seropositive.

V is TRBV7-2 and J is TRBJ2-1, with TRBD2 identical over 8 bases. V dropped 5 bases and J dropped 7; count of bases not matched to a gene: 16. Germline loops: CDR1 SGHTA, CDR2 FQGNSA. This CDR3 is 17 amino acids long. The CDR3, as DNA: TGTGCCAGCAGCCCCAATTCGGGAGCGGGAGTTGGAAATGAGCAGTTCTTC. This gives the protein CASSPNSGAGVGNEQFF.

The chain has TRBV2 and TRBJ2-5; no clear D gene. The germline V gene encodes CDR1 SNHLY and CDR2 FYNNEI. The V end was cut by 9 bases, the J end by 5 bases, with 13 bases between. The CDR3 extends over 12 amino acids. The CDR3 sequence is CASEPRWETQYF. The CDR3, as DNA: TGTGCCAGTGAGCCTAGATGGGAGACCCAGTACTTC.

Its frequency marks this clone as medium-sized. The CDR3 region is CASRGGDTEAFF. The CDR3 DNA reads TGCGCCAGCAGGGGGGGGGACACTGAAGCTTTCTTT. The rearrangement joins TRBV4-1 to TRBJ1-1; a possible D gene is TRBD1 (5 bases). The ends were cut back, 6 bases at V and 3 bases at J, with 8 bases in the middle. The CDR3 has 12 amino acids. Germline V gene lookup returns CDR1 MGHRA and CDR2 YSYEKL.

The V call is TRBV18, the J call TRBJ2-1; 14 positions match TRBD2. V trimming: 3 bases; J trimming: 5 bases; junction bases outside the gene matches: 3. Germline V gene lookup returns CDR1 KGHSH and CDR2 LQKENI. The CDR3 has 16 amino acids. The CDR3 here is CASSPQGLAGDNEQFF. DNA for the CDR3: TGTGCCAGCTCACCCCAGGGACTAGCGGGAGACAATGAGCAGTTCTTC.

The rearrangement joins TRBV7-9 to TRBJ2-7; no definite D call. Trimming removed 3 bases from V and 2 bases from J, with 11 bases in between. The CDR3 length is 14 residues. The V gene's germline CDR1 is SEHNR and CDR2 FQNEAQ (reference sequence). The CDR3 sequence: CASSFATSPYEQYF. The CDR3 DNA reads as TGTGCCAGCAGCTTTGCAACTTCCCCCTACGAGCAGTACTTC.

This chain links TRBV7-9 with TRBJ2-7, with TRBD2 identical over 9 bases. Germline V lookup: CDR1 SEHNR, CDR2 FQNEAQ (reference sequence). The CDR3 sequence is 17 residues long. Losses at the gene ends were 4 bases for V and 5 bases for J; bases not matched to a gene: 15. CDR3 sequence (DNA): TGTGCCAGCAGCTCGCTGGGGACTAGCTCAAGTACCCACGAGCAGTACTTC. Translating gives CASSSLGTSSSTHEQYF.

J is TRBJ2-3 and V is TRBV7-8; 12 nucleotides match TRBD2. The V segment lost 5 bases and the J segment 0 bases; nucleotides outside the gene matches: 9. Germline loops: CDR1 SGHVS, CDR2 FQNEAQ. The CDR3 is 18 amino acids. This CDR3 is CASSTGLAGSSSTDTQYF. The CDR3 nucleotides read TGTGCCAGCAGCACGGGACTAGCGGGTTCTTCTAGCACAGATACGCAGTATTTT.

The chain has TRBV10-1 and TRBJ1-1, with D hard to call. This CDR3 region has 14 residues. Germline CDR1 WNHNN, CDR2 SYGVQD (reference sequence). V was trimmed by 7 bases and J by 0 bases, leaving 12 bases between them. The CDR3: CASNDEGMNTEAFF. The CDR3 nucleotides are TGCGCCAGCAACGACGAGGGAATGAACACTGAAGCTTTCTTT.

The chain couples TRBV10-1 to TRBJ2-1; the D gene is possibly TRBD1 (6 bases). The CDR3 is made up of 14 amino acids. V was pared by 3 bases and J by 4 bases, with 10 bases between. Germline assignment: CDR1 WNHNN and CDR2 SYGVQD (reference sequence). CDR3 amino acids: CASSEPDRYNEQFF. The CDR3 bases are TGCGCCAGCAGTGAACCCGACAGGTACAATGAGCAGTTCTTC.

V usage is TRBV5-1 and J usage is TRBJ2-3, with 12 bases matching TRBD2. Trimming took 7 bases from V and 3 from J; bases not matched to a gene: 9. Germline values: CDR1 SGHRS, CDR2 YFSETQ. CDR3 length: 16 amino acids. The CDR3 sequence is CASQRLGLAGTDTQYF. DNA of the CDR3: TGCGCCAGCCAGCGGCTAGGACTAGCGGGGACAGATACGCAGTATTTT.

V and J are TRBV11-2 and TRBJ1-1, with 8 nucleotides matching TRBD1. The CDR3 runs to 14 residues. V gave up 4 bases and J gave up 1 base; unmatched junction bases: 2. Germline lookup yields CDR1 SGHAT and CDR2 FQNNGV. CDR3 in amino acids: CASSSGQGNTEAFF. In nucleotides, the CDR3 is TGTGCCAGCAGCTCTGGACAGGGGAACACTGAAGCTTTCTTT.

V and J are TRBV7-8 and TRBJ1-4; D perhaps matches TRBD1 (5 bases). V lost 1 base, J lost 7 bases, and 16 bases lay in between. There are 16 residues in the CDR3. The V gene's germline CDR1 is SGHVS and CDR2 FQNEAQ. Written as DNA, the CDR3 is TGTGCCAGCAGCTTAGGGGTGGATTGGGGGGGTGAAAAACTGTTTTTT. Its protein is CASSLGVDWGGEKLFF.

The chain is built from TRBV28 and TRBJ2-7; unclear D gene. Germline V gene lookup returns CDR1 MDHEN and CDR2 SYDVKM. The CDR3 has 12 residues. The germline V and J ends were trimmed by 5 bases and 3 bases, with 8 bases remaining between them. CDR3 sequence: CASSRSFYEQYF. The CDR3 bases are TGTGCCAGCAGTAGGAGCTTCTACGAGCAGTACTTC.

The chain couples TRBV4-1 to TRBJ1-6; D may be TRBD1 (6 bases). V dropped 4 bases and J dropped 0 bases, with 19 bases sitting between them. Germline V CDR1 and CDR2: MGHRA, YSYEKL. The length of the CDR3 is 19 residues. The DNA of the CDR3 is TGCGCCAGCAGCCCCCAGACCGGGACATTGAGCTCCTATAATTCACCCCTCCACTTT. Amino acid sequence: CASSPQTGTLSSYNSPLHF.

V and J are TRBV11-2 and TRBJ2-1, with 7 bases matching TRBD1. CDR1 is SGHAT, CDR2 FQNNGV, per germline. J was trimmed by 3 bases and V by 4 bases; bases with no gene match: 15. The CDR3 has 18 residues. In DNA, the CDR3 is TGTGCCAGCAGCTCCTTGGGGACAGTCTCCCAACGCTACAATGAGCAGTTCTTC. Translation: CASSSLGTVSQRYNEQFF.

V usage is TRBV5-4 and J usage is TRBJ2-5; 12 nucleotides agree with TRBD2. The germline V gene has CDR1 SGHNT and CDR2 YYREEE (reference sequence). The ends lost 6 bases at V and 4 bases at J; junction bases unmatched: 7. The CDR3 length is 15 residues. In nucleotides, the CDR3 is TGTGCCAGCAACGCACTAGCGGGAGGCGGAGAGACCCAGTACTTC. It codes for CASNALAGGGETQYF.

This sequence joins TRBV13 and TRBJ1-1; D possibly corresponds to TRBD1 (6 bases). Germline assignment: CDR1 PRHDT and CDR2 FYEKMQ (reference sequence). The CDR3 totals 12 residues. V lost 0 bases, J lost 11 bases, and 10 bases lay in between. The CDR3 bases are TGTGCCAGCAGCTTAGGGACAGGAGAGGCTTTCTTT. This gives the protein CASSLGTGEAFF.

V gene TRBV2 combines with J gene TRBJ2-3, with D unresolved. The length of the CDR3 is 12 residues. The germline V gene has CDR1 SNHLY and CDR2 FYNNEI. Trimming took off 3 bases at V and 4 bases at J, with 5 bases between the two ends. The CDR3, as DNA: TGTGCCAGCAGTGAGTTAGCAGATACGCAGTATTTT. This gives the protein CASSELADTQYF.

The chain combines TRBV11-2 with TRBJ1-1; D is possibly TRBD1 (5 bases). Germline loops: CDR1 SGHAT, CDR2 FQNNGV. The CDR3 is made up of 13 amino acids. V lost 5 bases, J lost 7 bases, and 14 bases lay in between. In DNA form, the CDR3 reads TGTGCCAGCAGCCCCGACAGATACTATGAAGCTTTCTTT. Translated: CASSPDRYYEAFF. Combining the CDR3 with reference TRBV11-2 and TRBJ1-1 gives the whole variable domain EAGVAQSPRYKIIEKRQSVAFWCNPISGHATLYWYQQILGQGPKLLIQFQNNGVVDDSQLPKDRFSAERLKGVDSTLKIQPAKLEDSAVYLCASSPDRYYEAFFGQGTRLTVV.

The chain links TRBV27 to TRBJ1-1; D gene uncertain. Trimming stripped 8 bases from V and 7 bases from J, with 14 bases between. CDR1 and CDR2 from the germline V gene are MNHEY and SMNVEV (reference sequence). The CDR3 covers 12 residues. The CDR3 protein is CASLGSRLEAFF. In DNA, the CDR3 is TGTGCCAGCCTCGGCTCACGACTTGAAGCTTTCTTT.

The CDR3: CASSLTGSGELFF. In DNA, the CDR3 is TGTGCCAGCAGTCTGACAGGGTCCGGGGAGCTGTTTTTT. The chain carries TRBV27 and TRBJ2-2, with 7 nucleotides matching TRBD1. The ends lost 5 bases at V and 6 bases at J; junction bases unmatched: 3. Germline assignment: CDR1 MNHEY and CDR2 SMNVEV (reference sequence). This CDR3 contains 13 residues.

The chain links TRBV6-1 to TRBJ2-7; a weak D match, TRBD1 (6 bases). This CDR3 has 14 amino acids. CDR1 and CDR2 (germline): MNHNS, SASEGT. The ends were cut back, 8 bases at V and 2 bases at J, with 16 bases in the middle. The CDR3 DNA reads as TGTGCCAGCCACAATACCGGGACACCCTACGAGCAGTACTTC. It is translated as CASHNTGTPYEQYF.

The chain carries TRBV30 and TRBJ1-2; 8 bases are shared with TRBD1. CDR1 GTSNPN and CDR2 SVGIG come from the germline V gene (reference sequence). With 4 bases clipped from V and 2 bases from J, the junction kept 18 bases outside the gene matches. The CDR3 totals 18 residues. The DNA of the CDR3 is TGTGCCTGGACCTTATCTCTCCATTACCGACAGGGGAACTATGGCTACACCTTC. Its translation is CAWTLSLHYRQGNYGYTF.

The chain couples TRBV2 to TRBJ1-1; 8 bases match TRBD1. The ends lost 7 bases at V and 7 bases at J; junction bases unmatched: 11. This CDR3 comprises 14 residues. Germline V gene sequence: CDR1 SNHLY, CDR2 FYNNEI. In DNA, the CDR3 is TGTGCCAGCATATCCGGAGGACAGGGCCTTGAAGCTTTCTTT. Translation: CASISGGQGLEAFF.

The chain uses TRBV10-3 and TRBJ2-2, with D possibly matching TRBD2 (6 bases). V gave up 9 bases and J gave up 1 base, with 12 bases separating them. The CDR3 has 14 amino acids. Germline V gene sequence: CDR1 ENHRY, CDR2 SYGVKD. In DNA form, the CDR3 reads TGTGCCATTAGGATAGCGGTGAACACCGGGGAGCTGTTTTTT. Translated, it gives CAIRIAVNTGELFF.

The chain combines TRBV28 with TRBJ1-1, with a possible D match to TRBD1 (6 bases). V was shortened by 6 bases and J by 3 bases, with 20 bases between the two germline ends. The CDR3 is 16 residues long. The germline V gene encodes CDR1 MDHEN and CDR2 SYDVKM. The CDR3 DNA follows: TGTGCCAGCAGGCCAAGCGGGGGGCAGAGGTACACTGAAGCTTTCTTT. Translation: CASRPSGGQRYTEAFF.

This chain uses TRBV11-2 with TRBJ2-7; D perhaps matches TRBD1 (6 bases). Deletions cut 4 bases from V and 5 bases from J, with 15 bases between. The CDR3 has 14 residues. Germline CDR1 SGHAT, CDR2 FQNNGV. The CDR3: CASSSIDRHNEQYF. In nucleotides, the CDR3 is TGTGCCAGCAGCTCGATAGACAGGCACAACGAGCAGTACTTC.